This TCR beta chain comes out of a study of shared clonotypes between healthy human individuals (dated by TCRdb to 2018 to 2021). For the study in its entirety: A few men and two women, aged 18 to 49 years, made up the cohort. Per donor, three plates each were used for CD4 naive and CD4 memory, two for CD8 naive, and one for CD8 memory. The study deeply sequenced blood TCR repertoires of roughly five healthy adults to estimate repertoire size and the extent of clonotype sharing between individuals. To increase sequencing depth and limit assay-specific biases, TCR repertoire library preparation and sequencing were carried out by different laboratories using diverse techniques. Between about 0.8 and 8.9 billion PBMCs per donor were obtained by leukapheresis. The paper's findings and limits, for the study overall: Rarefaction of sorted-subset datasets indicated incomplete sequencing despite the large sequencing depth. Pairwise subsampling indicated that sequencing depth was expected to affect the degree of clonotype sharing among donors. Sampling was restricted to blood, and TCR repertoires in tissues likely differ from the TCR repertoires found in blood. About 5% of naive CD4, around 4% of naive CD8, around 2.3% of memory CD4, and 0.4% of memory CD8 clonotypes were shared across several donors. The small number of donors limited the genetic and exposure-history diversity represented. Larger estimated clonotype richness was generally found for naive subsets than for memory subsets. Compared with non-shared clonotypes, clonotypes shared by all four sorted-subset donors had higher generation probabilities.

Ends trimmed: V by 5 bases, J by 2 bases; bases unmatched to a gene: 6. CDR1 SGHDT and CDR2 YYEEEE were looked up in the germline V gene. From cysteine to phenylalanine, the CDR3 is 14 amino acids long. Only CDR3 DNA is held: 42 bases, read in frame from base 1. Using the deep immunoSEQ assay, TCR CDR3 regions were amplified from genomic DNA by multiplex PCR. Extracted genomic DNA from each cell subset was spread evenly across all wells of several immunoSEQ 96-well plates, with each plate serving as a replicate. For sorted subsets, 200 to 250 ng of genomic DNA, equivalent to around 30,000 T cell genomes, went into each replicate PCR. Purified libraries were measured with a Qubit 3.0 fluorometer, size-checked on a Bioanalyzer 2100, and measured again with the KAPA Library Quantification kit. Every immunoSEQ 96-well plate was sequenced on a separate single-read 150-cycle Illumina NextSeq 550 flow cell. On the authors' methods: Because the immunoSEQ output included only junctional sequences and no quality scores, the filtering could not be the same as the filtering used for full-length reads. Sequences were annotated with PyIR, a Python wrapper for IgBLAST v1.9, and V/J genes and CDR3 were assigned using IMGT germline references. Reads were filtered out if the reads had weak V/J assignments (E-value above 1e-6), no CDR3, stop codons, out-of-frame junctions, or ambiguous translated residues. V3J clonotypes were defined by identical inferred V gene, J gene, and CDR3 amino acid sequence. The percentage overlap between two repertoires was calculated by dividing the number of shared unique clonotypes by the size of the smaller repertoire. Three approaches were used to assess repertoire richness: RTK rarefaction, the Chao1 estimator, and Recon v2.1 estimates of unobserved clonotypes. Generation probabilities were computed with OLGA for all TCRbeta clonotypes obtained by the gDNA method from a handful of donors. In TCRdb, the immuneACCESS table is reduced to in-frame sequences with V and J assigned. These tables do not hold every clone; where another copy was compared, an unresolved V gene accounts for under half, and the others remain unexplained. The DNA gave D and trimming, while V, J and clone size come from that table. This sample has about 2 million clones in its table, and just under 95% of those were observed once. The ten largest clones represent more than 0.9% of the sample.

For the CD8 naive samples, CD45RO-negative cells were positively selected for CCR7, yielding a CD45RA+CCR7+ population from which TemRA cells were excluded. The donors were healthy, HIV-negative adults who had no recently reported acute infections or vaccinations. All donors were Caucasian adults living in Nashville, Tennessee, USA. Blood was collected by leukapheresis, and PBMCs were isolated by Ficoll-Histopaque density gradient centrifugation and then cryopreserved in liquid nitrogen vapor phase. Purity and quantity of every magnetically sorted T cell population were checked by analytical flow cytometry. Genomic DNA was isolated from every sorted fraction and measured by UV absorbance on a Nanodrop 2000c. Comments on this clone: This receptor's antigen is unknown. Within one base of it there is no much larger clone, and no base qualities were kept. The same CDR3 also results from other DNA sequences found in this sample.

The chain is assembled from TRBV5-6 and TRBJ2-7; the central 8 bases match TRBD2. This receptor was obtained from a man aged 18 to 35 in good health. Sequenced input: naive CD8+ T cells sorted from blood. What this sample's cell subset or site label stands for: CD45RA+CCR7+. The CDR3 in this case is CASSFSGAPYEQYF. The base sequence is TGTGCCAGCAGTTTTAGCGGGGCCCCCTACGAGCAGTACTTC.